The 12 T cell receptor beta chains in this list originate from one sample, sequenced in a study of blood T cells in healthy people across ages. The use of a sample-barcoded 5' primer and a J-beta primer mix characterized a second PCR of about 7 to 12 cycles. MiXCR, run by TCRdb on the 5' RACE reads, gives a single entry per CDR3 protein. Of some 1.5 million distinct CDR3 sequences in the sample, 28% were seen once. Sequencing input: blood. These receptors all come from a woman aged 25 to 39 in good health.

This clonotype appeared a few times. The rearrangement joins TRBV12-3 or TRBV12-4 to TRBJ2-1, with D tentatively TRBD2 (6 bases). The CDR3 has 15 residues. V lost 7 bases to trimming and J lost 4 bases, with 17 bases between them. This CDR3 is CASTPGVAKYNEQFF. The CDR3 DNA sequence: TGTGCCAGCACCCCGGGAGTAGCGAAATACAATGAGCAGTTCTTC.

This sequence joins TRBV20-1 and TRBJ2-5; D gene uncertain. In germline, CDR1 is DFQATT, CDR2 SNEGSKA (reference sequence). The V and J ends lost 0 bases and 1 base respectively, with 12 bases between them. The CDR3 is made up of 15 amino acids. DNA for the CDR3: TGCAGTGCTAGAGATGGTTCGCGGCCCCAAGAGACCCAGTACTTC. This gives the protein CSARDGSRPQETQYF.

This clonotype occurred many times. The CDR3 sequence is CASSQPTGGFNEQFF. In DNA form, the CDR3 reads TGTGCCAGCAGCCAACCTACGGGGGGCTTCAATGAGCAGTTCTTC. The chain has TRBV6-5 and TRBJ2-1; D possibly corresponds to TRBD2 (7 bases). Per the germline V gene, CDR1 is MNHEY and CDR2 is SVGAGI. The CDR3 consists of 15 residues. V gave up 6 bases and J gave up 6 bases, with 18 bases separating them.

This clonotype appeared many times. The chain employs TRBV6-5 and TRBJ2-3; D gene ambiguous. CDR1 and CDR2 (germline): MNHEY, SVGAGI. The CDR3 is 11 residues long. V lost 2 bases, J lost 6 bases, and 3 bases lay in between. CDR3 bases: TGTGCCAGCAGTTACGCGGATACGCAGTATTTT. This translates into CASSYADTQYF.

This clonotype came up a few times. CDR3 region: CASRGGHSPLHF. The CDR3 nucleotides read TGTGCCAGCAGAGGGGGCCATTCACCCCTCCACTTT. V gene TRBV28 combines with J gene TRBJ1-6; 7 bases fit TRBD1. The length of the CDR3 is 12 residues. J was trimmed by 8 bases and V by 6 bases; bases with no gene match: 1. Per the germline V gene, CDR1 is MDHEN and CDR2 is SYDVKM.

Details on this clonotype: The junction differs from germline at one of its ends, possibly a read error. CDR3 residues: CGARDRLNTEAFF. CDR3 in DNA: TGCGGTGCTAGGGATAGGCTGAACACTGAAGCTTTCTTT. The chain carries TRBV20-1 and TRBJ1-1; D ambiguous. The CDR3 is 13 amino acids. Germline lookup yields CDR1 DFQATT and CDR2 SNEGSKA (reference sequence).

This clonotype occurred many times. This rearrangement joins TRBV6-6 to TRBJ1-6; 9 positions agree with TRBD1. The V segment lost 7 bases and the J segment 11 bases; nucleotides outside the gene matches: 9. Germline assignment: CDR1 MNHNY and CDR2 SVGAGI (reference sequence). This CDR3 spans 14 amino acids. DNA for the CDR3: TGTGCCAGCACCCCGGACAGGGGTGTGACACCCCTCCACTTT. Translated, it gives CASTPDRGVTPLHF.

This chain connects TRBV3-1 to TRBJ2-1; unclear D gene. V was pared by 3 bases and J by 10 bases, with 7 bases between. The length of the CDR3 is 11 residues. The germline V gene has CDR1 LGHDT and CDR2 YNNKEL (reference sequence). CDR3 in DNA: TGTGCCAGCAGCCACAGCTGGGAGCAGTTCTTC. Translating gives CASSHSWEQFF.

This chain connects TRBV28 to TRBJ2-7; D not certain. V lost 2 bases to trimming and J lost 2 bases, with 13 bases between them. CDR1 MDHEN and CDR2 SYDVKM come from the germline V gene. The length of the CDR3 is 15 residues. This chain's CDR3 is CASSLPQTDTYEQYF. CDR3 nucleotides: TGTGCCAGCAGTTTACCCCAGACCGATACCTACGAGCAGTACTTC.

This clonotype was picked up a small number of times. The chain uses TRBV19 and TRBJ2-7, with a possible D match to TRBD1 (5 bases). This CDR3 contains 16 residues. Trimming removed 1 base at V and 0 bases at J, with 13 bases between. Germline lookup yields CDR1 LNHDA and CDR2 SQIVND (reference sequence). The CDR3 coding sequence is TGTGCCAGTAGTATAGTGAAAGGCGACAGCTCCTACGAGCAGTACTTC. This sequence encodes CASSIVKGDSSYEQYF.

The J gene is TRBJ2-5, the V gene TRBV20-1; 7 bases agree with TRBD2. This CDR3 spans 15 amino acids. After removal of 3 bases from V and 11 bases from J, the junction contained 18 bases not matched to a gene. Germline lookup yields CDR1 DFQATT and CDR2 SNEGSKA (reference sequence). CDR3 region: CSASSGSGTYNEQYF. The CDR3 nucleotides are TGCAGTGCTAGCTCAGGGAGCGGGACCTACAATGAGCAGTACTTC.

Details on this clonotype: It is likely a read error, because the conserved phenylalanine at the end of the CDR3 is missing. V gene TRBV12-3 or TRBV12-4 combines with J gene TRBJ2-1, with TRBD2 identical over 8 bases. This CDR3 contains 15 residues. The J segment lost 4 bases and the V segment lost 3 bases, leaving 5 bases of the junction unmatched. DNA of the CDR3: TGTGCCAGCAGTTTTACGACTAGCGCTTACAATGAGCAGTTCTTA. Its protein is CASSFTTSAYNEQFL.